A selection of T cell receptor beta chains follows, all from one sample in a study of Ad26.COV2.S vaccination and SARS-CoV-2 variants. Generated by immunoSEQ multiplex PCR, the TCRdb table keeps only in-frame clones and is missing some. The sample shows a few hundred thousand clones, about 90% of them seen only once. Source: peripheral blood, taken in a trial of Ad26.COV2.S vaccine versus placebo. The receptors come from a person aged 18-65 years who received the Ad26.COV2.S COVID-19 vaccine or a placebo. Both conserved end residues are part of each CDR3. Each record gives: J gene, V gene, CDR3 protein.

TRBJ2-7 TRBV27 CASSLSGTGMSYEQYF
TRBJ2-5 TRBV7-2 CASSPGTSGGVLETQYF
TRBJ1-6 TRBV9 CASSEAARVNSPLHF
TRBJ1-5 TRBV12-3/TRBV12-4 CASSLASGQPQHF
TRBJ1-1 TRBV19 CASRPGGAGGNTEAFF
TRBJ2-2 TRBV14 CASSARTSGGTGELFF
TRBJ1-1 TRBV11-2 CASSPGGALNTEAFF
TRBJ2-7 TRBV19 CASSKGTLSSYEQYF
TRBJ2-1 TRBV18 CASSRSYNEQFF
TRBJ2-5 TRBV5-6 CASSLAGDPFVDETQYF
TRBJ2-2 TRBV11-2 CASSLLRTGVSTGELFF
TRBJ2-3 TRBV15 CATSKVPVVTDTQYF
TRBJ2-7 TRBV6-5 CASILTSTSYEQYF
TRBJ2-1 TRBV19 CASSIDFTGVNEQFF
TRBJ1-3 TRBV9 CASSRGNTIYF
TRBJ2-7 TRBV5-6 CASSLRTGGQYF
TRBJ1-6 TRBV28 CASSQGNSYNSPLHF
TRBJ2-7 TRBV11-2 CASSLIGGRANEQYF
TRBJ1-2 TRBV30 CAWSDRSNYGYTF
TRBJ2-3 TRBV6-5 CASSYDGGASTDTQYF
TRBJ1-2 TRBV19 CASRGTGDGYGYTF
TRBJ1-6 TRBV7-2 CASSQWGRVISYNSPLHF
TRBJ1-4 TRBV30 CAWSVGGGNEKLFF
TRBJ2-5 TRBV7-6 CASSSTLLETQYF
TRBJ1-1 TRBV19 CASSKTGNTEAFF
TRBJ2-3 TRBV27 CASSPNRGSTDTQYF
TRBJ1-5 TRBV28 CASTGSTNQPQHF
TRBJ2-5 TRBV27 CASRSLNQETQYF
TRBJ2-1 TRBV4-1 CASSVHSGRDDNEQFF
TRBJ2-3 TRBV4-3 CASSQDGTAGNTDTQYF
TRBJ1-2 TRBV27 CASKFKFETGYYGYTF
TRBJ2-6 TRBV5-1 CASSLVPDPRSGANVLTF
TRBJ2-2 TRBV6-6 CASSSLGNTGELFF
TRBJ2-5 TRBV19 CASSRQNQETQYF
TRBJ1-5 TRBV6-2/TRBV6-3 CASSYSRYRINQPQHF
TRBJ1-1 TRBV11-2 CASSEDQDTEAFF
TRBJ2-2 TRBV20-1 CSASGPSGTGELFF
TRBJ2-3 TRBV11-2 CASSRTGTATDTQYF
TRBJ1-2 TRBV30 CAWSVTRDRANYGYTF
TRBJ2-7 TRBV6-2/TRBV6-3 CASSYLRVRTYEQYF
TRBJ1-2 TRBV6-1 CASSEAVSNYGYTF